Detailed here is one TCR beta chain. The antigen is undetermined. TCRdb's copy holds only in-frame clones and misses some; the assay was immunoSEQ multiplex PCR. The sample has about 12,000 clones; nearly 97% are singletons. The sample is drawn from a study of T cells and Merkel cell carcinoma outcomes. Study outcomes and limitations: In Merkel cell carcinoma, repertoire and T-cell density reportedly predicted outcomes.

Germline loops: CDR1 MGHDK, CDR2 SYGVNS. Trimming removed 1 base at V and 4 bases at J, with 13 bases between. This CDR3 has 15 amino acids. Specimen: tumor tissue from Merkel cell carcinoma. This clonotype originated in a human donor with Merkel cell carcinoma. The chain employs TRBV25-1 and TRBJ1-2; D is possibly TRBD1 (5 bases). The CDR3 bases are TGTGCCAGCAGTGAATTCGGGGGTCAGGGCTATGGCTACACCTTC. It yields the protein CASSEFGGQGYGYTF.